This T cell receptor (beta chain) was captured by sequencing in a study of blood T cell repertoires in COVID-19. Study summary: Acute-phase and convalescent COVID-19 samples originated in the United States, Italy and Spain. Sources were T cells, B-cell-depleted T cells, or PBMCs; the material itself was cDNA or gDNA.

Those who participated ranged in age from 18 to 89 years and resided in approximately 26 US areas. Trimming cost V 5 bases and J 2 bases, with 16 bases left between them. The CDR3 runs to 16 residues. Germline V gene data show CDR1 as MDHEN and CDR2 as SYDVKM. Methods used by the authors: Scientists estimated how many nucleated cells there were by amplifying reference gene primers. Profiling relied on immunoSEQ multiplex PCR, and the TCRdb table lists in-frame clones only, not all of them. V and J calls and clone size are copied from that table; D and trimming were computed from the DNA. The sample lists approximately 250,000 clones; about nine tenths were seen once.

Input material: PBMCs or T cells enriched from blood (not recorded which). The receptor's source is a woman in her twenties or thirties with acute COVID-19. The rearrangement joins TRBV28 to TRBJ1-5; possible D gene TRBD1, 5 bases. The CDR3 here is CASSLGEGGGNQPQHF. The CDR3 DNA reads as TGTGCCAGCAGTCTGGGGGAGGGAGGAGGCAATCAGCCCCAGCATTTT.